This T cell receptor beta chain was sequenced for a study of T cell responses to AZD1222 COVID-19 vaccine. The sample holds one count of this clone. Its antigen is as yet unknown. This CDR3 contains 13 residues. Germline assignment: CDR1 LGHDT and CDR2 YNNKEL (reference sequence). Between the trimmed V and J ends, which lost 7 bases and 4 bases, there was a span of 13 bases. The protocol was immunoSEQ multiplex PCR, while the TCRdb copy is restricted to in-frame clones and leaves out a portion. In the table there are 200,000 or so clones, roughly 92% of which are singletons. Study-wide findings and caveats: CD4 TCRs linked to vaccination spanned spike, dominating at 160-218 and 743-854. Repertoires were collected only later (after the peak T cell response had occurred). Donors were largely white British and mainly female; clonal diversity was possibly underestimated.

Pooling of second doses given at about 4 or about 12 weeks was done. V is TRBV3-1 (or the pseudogene TRBV3-2) and J is TRBJ1-2; D perhaps matches TRBD1 (6 bases). This sequence was found in an adult who received the AZD1222 COVID-19 vaccine. Sample: peripheral blood, taken 28 days after the second AZD1222 dose. The DNA for the CDR3 is TGTGCCAGCACGGGGGGGGCAAGCTATGGCTACACCTTC. Amino acids: CASTGGASYGYTF.